The clone carrying this T cell receptor (beta chain) was detected a few times. Its target is not known. These data come from a study of T-cell memory formation after mild COVID-19. Whole-study results and caveats: Nothing confirmed that second-wave clones peaking on day 37 were specific for SARS-CoV-2. Clones contracting over day 15 to 85 were CD4/CD8 balanced, with later expanders leaning CD4+. Within pre-infection memory, some responding clones were found, suggesting cross-reactive memory joined.

This CDR3 is 13 amino acids long. V lost 6 bases, J lost 5 bases, and 10 bases lay in between. Germline CDR1 SNHLY, CDR2 FYNNEI. TCRdb redid the calling of the 5' RACE reads with MiXCR, one entry per CDR3 protein. The sample records 270,000 or so distinct CDR3 sequences, around 17% being singletons. This chain links TRBV2 with TRBJ2-2; the D is unclear. The TCR sequence derives from a man aged 18 to 29 who had mild COVID-19 (a few samples of this study predate the infection). Cell type and time point are not known. What was sequenced was PBMCs or a T cell subset sorted from them (not recorded which). CDR3 sequence: CASSGSQTGELFF. The CDR3 bases are TGTGCCAGCAGCGGCAGTCAAACCGGGGAGCTGTTTTTT.